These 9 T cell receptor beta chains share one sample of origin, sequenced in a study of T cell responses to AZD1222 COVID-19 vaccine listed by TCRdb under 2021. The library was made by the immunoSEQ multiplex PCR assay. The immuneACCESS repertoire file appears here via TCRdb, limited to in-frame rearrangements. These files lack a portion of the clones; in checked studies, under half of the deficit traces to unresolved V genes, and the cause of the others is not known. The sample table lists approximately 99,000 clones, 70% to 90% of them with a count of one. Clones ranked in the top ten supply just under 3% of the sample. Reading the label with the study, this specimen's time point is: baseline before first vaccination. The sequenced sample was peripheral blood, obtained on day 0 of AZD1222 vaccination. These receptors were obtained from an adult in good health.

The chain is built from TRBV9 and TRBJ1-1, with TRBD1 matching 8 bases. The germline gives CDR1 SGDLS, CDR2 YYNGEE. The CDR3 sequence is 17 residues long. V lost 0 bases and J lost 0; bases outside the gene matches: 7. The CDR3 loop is CASSVGGTGRMNTEAFF. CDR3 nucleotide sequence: TGTGCCAGCAGCGTAGGAGGGACAGGAAGGATGAACACTGAAGCTTTCTTT. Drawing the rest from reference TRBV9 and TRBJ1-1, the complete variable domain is DSGVTQTPKHLITATGQRVTLRCSPRSGDLSVYWYQQSLDQGLQFLIQYYNGEERAKGNILERFSAQQFPDLHSELNLSSLELGDSALYFCASSVGGTGRMNTEAFFGQGTRLTVV.

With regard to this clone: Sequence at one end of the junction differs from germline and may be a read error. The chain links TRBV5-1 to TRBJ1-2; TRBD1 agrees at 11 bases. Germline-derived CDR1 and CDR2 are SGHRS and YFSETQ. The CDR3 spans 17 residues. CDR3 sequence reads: CASSASGTGGTHYGYTF. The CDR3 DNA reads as TGTGCCAGCAGCGCGTCCGGGACAGGGGGAACCCACTATGGCTACACCTTC. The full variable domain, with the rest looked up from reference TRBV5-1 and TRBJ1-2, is KAGVTQTPRYLIKTRGQQVTLSCSPISGHRSVSWYQQTPGQGLQFLFEYFSETQRNKGNFPGRFSGRQFSNSRSEMNVSTLELGDSALYLCASSASGTGGTHYGYTFGSGTRLTVV.

The CDR3 sequence is CASSLTAVAYSYNEQFF. The CDR3 nucleotides are TGTGCCAGCAGCCTAACCGCTGTGGCATACTCATACAATGAGCAGTTCTTC. V and J are TRBV11-3 and TRBJ2-1; D is unresolved. The CDR3 loop spans 17 amino acids. Trimming took off 5 bases at V and 4 bases at J, with 21 bases between the two ends. Looked up from germline, CDR1 is SGHNT and CDR2 is YENEEA.

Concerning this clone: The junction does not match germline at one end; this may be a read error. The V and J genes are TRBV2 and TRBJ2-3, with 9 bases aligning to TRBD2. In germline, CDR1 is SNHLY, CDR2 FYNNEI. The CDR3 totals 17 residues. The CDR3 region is CGSSEYAGGRFTDTQYF. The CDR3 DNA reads TGTGGCAGCAGTGAATACGCGGGAGGGCGTTTCACAGATACGCAGTATTTT. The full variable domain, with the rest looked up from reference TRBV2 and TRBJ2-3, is EPEVTQTPSHQVTQMGQEVILRCVPISNHLYFYWYRQILGQKVEFLVSFYNNEISEKSEIFDDQFSVERPDGSNFTLKIRSTKLEDSAMYFCGSSEYAGGRFTDTQYFGPGTRLTVL.

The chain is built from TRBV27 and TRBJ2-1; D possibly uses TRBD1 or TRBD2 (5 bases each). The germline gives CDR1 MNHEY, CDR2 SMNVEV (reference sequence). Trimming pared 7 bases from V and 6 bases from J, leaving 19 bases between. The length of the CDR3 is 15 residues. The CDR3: CASTQGGTDLNEQFF. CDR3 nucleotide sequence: TGTGCCAGCACCCAGGGTGGGACGGATCTCAATGAGCAGTTCTTC.

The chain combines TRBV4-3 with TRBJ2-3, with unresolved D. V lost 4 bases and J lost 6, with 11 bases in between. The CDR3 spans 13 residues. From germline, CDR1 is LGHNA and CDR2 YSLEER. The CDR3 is CASSPFPEDTQYF. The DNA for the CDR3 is TGCGCCAGCAGCCCGTTCCCTGAGGATACGCAGTATTTT.

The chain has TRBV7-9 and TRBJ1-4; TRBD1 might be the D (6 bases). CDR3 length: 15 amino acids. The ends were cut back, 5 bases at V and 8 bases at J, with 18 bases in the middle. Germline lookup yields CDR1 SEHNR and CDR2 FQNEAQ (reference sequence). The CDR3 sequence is CASSSEQGGVEKLFF. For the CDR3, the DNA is TGTGCCAGCAGCAGCGAACAGGGAGGAGTGGAAAAACTGTTTTTT.

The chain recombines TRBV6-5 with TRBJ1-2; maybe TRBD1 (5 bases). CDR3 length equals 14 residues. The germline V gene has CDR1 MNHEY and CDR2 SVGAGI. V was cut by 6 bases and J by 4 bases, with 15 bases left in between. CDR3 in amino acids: CASRRGDRTYGYTF. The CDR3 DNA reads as TGTGCCAGCAGGCGGGGGGACCGGACCTATGGCTACACCTTC.

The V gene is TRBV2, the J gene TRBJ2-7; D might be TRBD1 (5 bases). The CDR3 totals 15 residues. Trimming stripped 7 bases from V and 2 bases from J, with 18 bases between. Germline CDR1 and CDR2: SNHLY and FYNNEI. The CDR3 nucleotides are TGTGCCAGCATCTCTTCTCGGACAACGGCCTACGAGCAGTACGTC. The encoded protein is CASISSRTTAYEQYV.